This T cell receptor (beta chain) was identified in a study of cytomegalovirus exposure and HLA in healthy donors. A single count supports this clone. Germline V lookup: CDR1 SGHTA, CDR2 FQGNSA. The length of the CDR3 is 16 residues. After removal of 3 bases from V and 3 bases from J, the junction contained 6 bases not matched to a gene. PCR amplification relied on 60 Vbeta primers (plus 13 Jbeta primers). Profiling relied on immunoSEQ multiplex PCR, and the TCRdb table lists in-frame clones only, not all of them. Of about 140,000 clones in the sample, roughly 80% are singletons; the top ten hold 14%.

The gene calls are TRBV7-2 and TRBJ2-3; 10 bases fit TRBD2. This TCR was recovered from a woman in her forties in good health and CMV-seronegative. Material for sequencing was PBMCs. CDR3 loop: CASSFLPGLATDTQYF. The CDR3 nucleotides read TGTGCCAGCAGCTTTTTACCGGGACTAGCGACAGATACGCAGTATTTT.